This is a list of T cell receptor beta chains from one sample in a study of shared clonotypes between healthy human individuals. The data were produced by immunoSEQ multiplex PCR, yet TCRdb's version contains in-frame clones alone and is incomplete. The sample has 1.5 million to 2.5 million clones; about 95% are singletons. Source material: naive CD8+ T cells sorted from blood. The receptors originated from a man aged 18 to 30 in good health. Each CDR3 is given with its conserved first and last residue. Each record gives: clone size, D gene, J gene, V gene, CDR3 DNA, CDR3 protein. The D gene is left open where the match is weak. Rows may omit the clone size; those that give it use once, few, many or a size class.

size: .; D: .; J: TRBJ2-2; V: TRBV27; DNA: TGTGCCAGTTCAATGTCAGGGTGGGCCGGGGAGCTGTTTTTT; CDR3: CASSMSGWAGELFF
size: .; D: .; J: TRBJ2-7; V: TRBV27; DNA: TGTGCCAGCAGTTTCGCGACGGGACACCAATACGAGCAGTACTTC; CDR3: CASSFATGHQYEQYF
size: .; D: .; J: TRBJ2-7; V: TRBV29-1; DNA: TGCAGCGCCCTGGACGAGAGGAGCTCCTACGAGCAGTACTTC; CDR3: CSALDERSSYEQYF
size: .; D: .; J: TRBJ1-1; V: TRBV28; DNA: TGTGCCAGCAGTATTACAGGGTCGAGCACTGAAGCTTTCTTT; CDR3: CASSITGSSTEAFF
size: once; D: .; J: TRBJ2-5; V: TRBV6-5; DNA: TGTGCCAGCAGTTACCTTGTGGGAGAGGGAGAGACCCAGTACTTC; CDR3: CASSYLVGEGETQYF
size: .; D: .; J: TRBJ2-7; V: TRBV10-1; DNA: TGCGCCAGCAGTGGGTCCGACAGACCCTACGAGCAGTACTTC; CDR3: CASSGSDRPYEQYF
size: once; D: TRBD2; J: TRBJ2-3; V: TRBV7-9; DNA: TGTGCCAGCAGCTGGATGACTAGCGGGGAACGAGATACGCAGTATTTT; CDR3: CASSWMTSGERDTQYF
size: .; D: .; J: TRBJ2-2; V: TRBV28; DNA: TGTGCCAGCAGTTTTGTCGCTTTCAGGGAGACGAACACCGGGGAGCTGTTTTTT; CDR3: CASSFVAFRETNTGELFF
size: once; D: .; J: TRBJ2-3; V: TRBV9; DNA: TGTGCCAGCAGCGTAGATGAATCGGATACGCAGTATTTT; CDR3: CASSVDESDTQYF
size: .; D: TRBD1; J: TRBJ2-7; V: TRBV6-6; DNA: TGTGCCAGCAGTTTGACAGGGGCCTACGAGCAGTACTTC; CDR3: CASSLTGAYEQYF
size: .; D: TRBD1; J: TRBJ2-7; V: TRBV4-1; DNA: TGCGCCAGCAGCCCGTTTGGACAGGGGGGCTACGAGCAGTACTTC; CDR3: CASSPFGQGGYEQYF
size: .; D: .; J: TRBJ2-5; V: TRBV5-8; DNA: TGTGCCAGCAGCATTTGGGCTAGCGATCAAGAGACCCAGTACTTC; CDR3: CASSIWASDQETQYF
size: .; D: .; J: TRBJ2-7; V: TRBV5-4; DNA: TGTGCCAGCAGCTCAGACGGGTACGAGCAGTACTTC; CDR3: CASSSDGYEQYF
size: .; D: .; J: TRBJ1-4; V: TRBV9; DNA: TGTGCCAGCAGCGTAGTGAAGGGGTTTTGCGATGAAAAACTGTTTTTT; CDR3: CASSVVKGFCDEKLFF
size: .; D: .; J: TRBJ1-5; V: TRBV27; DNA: TGTGCCAGCAGTTTATCCGGGGGGGGCAATCAGCCCCAGCATTTT; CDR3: CASSLSGGGNQPQHF
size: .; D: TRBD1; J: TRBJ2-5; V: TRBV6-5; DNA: TGTGCCAGCAGTTCCCATGACAGGGGGAGGGAGACCCAGTACTTC; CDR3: CASSSHDRGRETQYF
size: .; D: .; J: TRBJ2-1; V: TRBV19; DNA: TGTGCCAGTAGTATAGATCTGGATGAGCAGTTCTTC; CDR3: CASSIDLDEQFF
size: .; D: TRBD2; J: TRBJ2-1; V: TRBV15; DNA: TGTGCCACCAGTAACATAGCGGGAGGGTACTACAATGAGCAGTTCTTC; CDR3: CATSNIAGGYYNEQFF
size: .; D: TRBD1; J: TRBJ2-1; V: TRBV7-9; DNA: TGTGCCAGCAGCATCACAAACAGGGGGCGAACCTACAATGAGCAGTTCTTC; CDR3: CASSITNRGRTYNEQFF
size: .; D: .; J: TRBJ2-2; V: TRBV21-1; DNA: TGTGCCAGCAGCAAAGTGACTAGCGGGGCTACTTCGAACACCGGGGAGCTGTTTTTT; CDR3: CASSKVTSGATSNTGELFF
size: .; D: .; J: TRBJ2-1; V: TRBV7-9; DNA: TGTGCCAGCAGCTTATTGGCCAACAATGAGCAGTTCTTC; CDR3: CASSLLANNEQFF
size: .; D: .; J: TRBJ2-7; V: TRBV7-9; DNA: TGTGCCAGCAGCTTCTCGACCGTTGCCTACGAGCAGTACTTC; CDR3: CASSFSTVAYEQYF
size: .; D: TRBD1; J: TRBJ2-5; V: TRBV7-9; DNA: TGTGCCAGCAGCCCCCCGGGGACAGGAGAGACCCAGTACTTC; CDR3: CASSPPGTGETQYF
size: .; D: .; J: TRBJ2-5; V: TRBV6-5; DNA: TGTGCCAGCACCGAAGGAGAGACCCAGTACTTC; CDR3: CASTEGETQYF
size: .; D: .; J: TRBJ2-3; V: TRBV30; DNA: TGTGCCTGTAACAGGGTTGGGGCAGATACGCAGTATTTT; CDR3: CACNRVGADTQYF